This T cell receptor (beta chain) appears in the sequencing data of a study of T cell responses to AZD1222 COVID-19 vaccine. Study details: Second-dose schedules of about 4 or about 12 weeks were combined.

Regarding the study as a whole: Spike-specific TCR breadth rose after two AZD1222 doses, and depth rose as well. Only 5 or 6 individuals given AZD1222 were seropositive at baseline. The donor cohort was predominantly white British with a female majority, and clonal diversity may have been underestimated.

Here immunoSEQ multiplex PCR was the method, and the copy in TCRdb shows in-frame clones only, minus some. This table has roughly 50,000 clones, roughly 90% appearing once. This CDR3 is built from 13 residues. V was shortened by 6 bases and J by 2 bases, with 11 bases between the two germline ends. Per germline, CDR1 SNHLY and CDR2 FYNNEI. On this clone itself: Its antigen remains unidentified.

The chain couples TRBV2 to TRBJ2-7; weak D call: TRBD2 (6 bases). The sample in question was peripheral blood, obtained on day 0 of AZD1222 vaccination. The TCR was taken from an adult in good health. For the CDR3, the DNA is TGTGCCAGCAGGAGGGACTCTACCTACGAGCAGTACTTC. Amino acids: CASRRDSTYEQYF.